The sequence of this TCR beta chain was determined in a study of cytomegalovirus exposure and HLA in healthy donors (TCRdb year 2017). For the study in its entirety: According to an earlier analysis of around 600 of the donors, some 180 million T cells yielded 117 million unique TCR beta sequences and about 280 Gb of sequence data. An early release covering approximately 600 HLA-typed donors comprised about 300 gigabases of sequencing data and tens of millions of unique TCR sequences. On average, around 240,000 unique TCR beta nucleotide sequences were sequenced per donor among about 400 genotyped donors of the cohort, with around 19% of those sequences being non-productive. In addition to the first cohort of 666 subjects, a separate validation cohort of 120 different subjects was used. The genetic ancestry cluster associated with self-reported Caucasian donors included 80% to 90% of the roughly 400 genotyped donors. About five DR-DQ haplotypes were handled as single units for association and clustering, since linkage in the cohort was strong. Donor age, sex, ethnicity and CMV serostatus were compiled together with the repertoire data. To study patterns of TCR occurrence, a later analysis re-analyzed previously published TCR beta repertoires from 700 or so donors and added high-resolution HLA genotyping. An earlier analysis of 587 of the donors used high-throughput TCR beta sequencing to judge whether each TCR beta V gene segment behaved as functional or pseudogenic. A later genetic analysis used genome-wide SNP genotypes for about 65% of the roughly 700 donors, treating that subset as a discovery cohort. Using immunosequencing, the study profiled T cell repertoires from 666 subjects and related those repertoires to cytomegalovirus serostatus. The study aimed to test whether signatures of past pathogen exposure could be identified by cataloging public T cell receptors. HLA typing included class I and class II loci at four-digit resolution. All discovery cohort repertoires had been generated on a single sequencing platform. Rather than using new phenotypic data, the later analysis identified candidate immune exposures from TCR beta sequences and from how often those sequences occurred across donors. Typing coverage varied by locus: about 620-630 donors for A, B, C, DRB1 and DQB1; approximately 500 for DQA1; approximately 610 for DPA1; around 490 for DPB1. High-throughput TCR immunosequencing, statistical association of individual TCRs with disease status, and machine learning were combined to predict cytomegalovirus infection status. General conclusions and limits of the study: Immune exposure information for the cohort was limited to CMV serostatus. HLA typing was unavailable for some donors at each locus, so association tests used only the typed subset. Only TCR beta chains were sequenced in this cohort, and the absence of alpha or paired-chain data limited detectable features. According to a later genetic analysis, donors in an Asian-associated ancestry cluster had fewer N-insertions in productive TCRs than the approximately 690-donor mean. In a later analysis, HLA-associated TCR beta chains were found to be more clonally expanded and to have lower generation probabilities than equally common non-associated chains. The presence/absence analyses assumed that sequencing depth was roughly uniform across donors, and that assumption may not be true. An association between a missense DCLRE1C variant and V-gene and J-gene trimming of TCR beta chains was found in a later genetic analysis and replicated in an independent cohort. According to a later analysis, parvovirus B19, influenza, CMV and Epstein-Barr virus appeared linked to several top co-occurrence clusters. Linkage disequilibrium might explain the correlated functional status among segregating V segments, but an unknown experimental factor could not be excluded. A further reported finding was that TCR beta sequences accurately predicted the HLA-A and HLA-B alleles for most subjects in the first cohort. An earlier analysis of several hundred of the donors showed that most TCR beta V segments appeared in productive rearrangements either about 87% or about 30% of the time, which broadly matched IMGT annotations. A group of highly shared sequence variants was considered likely to be a technical artifact of the sequencing pipeline. Most TCR sequences were observed very rarely across donors, whereas some public TCRs were present in many individuals. The authors suggested that the approach could potentially be extended to other disease states and immunological phenotypes. A total of fewer than 200 TCR beta chains were listed by the study as associated with cytomegalovirus. In both the original and validation cohorts, the classifier was reported to diagnose cytomegalovirus status with high specificity and sensitivity. Because counts were too low, more than 15 rarely observed V segments, including chromosome 9 orphons, were excluded from the earlier analysis of fewer than 650 of the donors. According to a later analysis, TCR association rates differed among HLA loci, with DRB1 alleles showing the most associated TCRs and HLA-C alleles showing the fewest. A few of the identified cytomegalovirus-associated TCR beta chains were confirmed in vitro to be specific for cytomegalovirus antigens. In a later analysis, most CMV-associated TCR beta chains were found to appear HLA-restricted, with HLA associations seemingly driven largely by CMV exposure. When HLA alleles, especially DR and DQ, strongly co-occurred, attributing TCR associations to individual alleles was difficult. At a false discovery rate of 0.05, a later analysis linked 15,000 to 20,000 TCR beta sequences to specific HLA alleles. Because the 87-base-pair reads could not distinguish some IMGT-functional V segments, including TRBV6-2 and TRBV6-3, those segments were excluded.

Points on this clone: Its antigen target is currently unknown. There are no base qualities to consult, and no much larger clone falls within one base.

The CDR3 measures 14 amino acids from cysteine to phenylalanine. This entry keeps only the CDR3 DNA: 42 bases, framed from base 1. V is shortened by 0 bases, J by 5 bases, and the region joining them spans 10 bases. The germline V gene gives CDR1 as LGHNA and CDR2 as YNFKEQ. The cohort comprised 670 or so healthy bone marrow donors. At the time of sampling, all cohort members were nominally healthy, though unrecorded immune exposures were likely present. The donor tested CMV seronegative, placing the donor among the 352 seronegative members of the cohort. A peripheral blood sample was provided by each donor, and peripheral blood mononuclear cells were used for TCR beta sequencing. The Qiagen DNeasy Blood Extraction Kit was used to extract genomic DNA from the blood cell samples. The protocol used for the library was the immunoSEQ multiplex PCR assay. For the multiplex PCR, a mixture combining 60 forward primers for TCR Vbeta segments and 13 reverse primers for TCR Jbeta segments was used. A multiplex PCR assay on genomic DNA amplified the CDR3 region of rearranged TCR beta genes. The amplified TCR beta libraries were sequenced on the Illumina HiSeq System as 87-base-pair reads. The original pipeline was this. A later analysis tallied 75 million to 95 million unique TCR beta chains across the 610 or so repertoires, and about 10 million of those chains were shared by two or more donors. Raw reads were error-corrected and collapsed into unique sequences with a nearest-neighbor algorithm that merged closely related sequences to remove PCR and sequencing errors. Alignment of CDR3 sequences to IMGT reference sequences was used to assign V, D and J gene segments. Each retained sequence needed at least a six-nucleotide match to both a V gene segment and a J gene segment. Rearrangements were classified as productive when the CDR3 lacked stop codons and remained in frame with V and J, and all other rearrangements were classified as non-productive. Following IMGT convention, CDR3 was defined as the stretch from the second conserved V-encoded cysteine to the conserved J-encoded phenylalanine. The earlier analysis of about 590 of the donors excluded sequences that lacked an unambiguous match to a single V gene segment. In an earlier analysis of approximately 500 of the donors, a V segment was called functional when productive rearrangements were above 56.7%, and segregating when the standard deviation between donors exceeded 5%. A statistical classification framework was built for diagnosing cytomegalovirus status from the catalog of TCR beta chain sequences. V and J gene assignment, in a later analysis, came from comparing TCR nucleotide sequences with IMGT/GENE-DB human TR gene sequences. Using the TCRdist pipeline, a later analysis assigned CDR3 sequences along with most-parsimonious VDJ recombination scenarios. A later analysis defined each TCR beta chain by its CDR3 amino acid sequence plus V-gene family, and excluded reads lacking a unique V-gene family. In a later analysis, approximately 640 highly shared, low-generation-probability nucleotide sequences were removed to address suspected cross-contamination and a sequencing artifact. A later analysis calculated a clonal expansion index for each public chain from normalized within-repertoire ranks of inferred template counts. In a later analysis, generation probabilities were computed using a VDJ recombination model fitted to out-of-frame rearrangements, and the results were checked against IGoR. A later analysis scored TCR-TCR, TCR-HLA and TCR-CMV co-occurrence with hypergeometric tests, applying a repertoire-size bias correction to TCR pairs. To estimate false discovery rates, a later analysis permuted the HLA or CMV assignments 20 times. In a later analysis, co-occurring TCRs were grouped with DBSCAN, and TCRdist sequence similarity was added when clustering was performed within HLA-allele-positive subsets. Co-occurrence clustering excluded repertoires with fewer than 30,000 or more than 120,000 public chains, plus five with anomalous nucleotide sharing. TCRdb limited this immuneACCESS table to in-frame rearrangements with V and J called. A share of clones is missing; checked studies link under half to unresolved V genes, and the rest is unexplained. V and J calls and clone size are copied from that table; D and trimming were computed from the DNA. The sample profile shows roughly 180,000 clones; about four fifths of them were found once. The ten largest clones capture 1% of the sample.

The chain joins TRBV4-2 to TRBJ2-5; a confident D gene designation cannot be given. This TCR was sampled from a man aged 30 to 39 in good health and CMV-seronegative. Sequenced: PBMCs. The CDR3 has the sequence CASSQDRGLETQYF. The nucleotide sequence is given as TGTGCCAGCAGCCAAGATAGAGGATTGGAGACCCAGTACTTC.